The following is a T cell receptor (beta chain) sequence with its context. Its target is unknown. Germline loops: CDR1 SQVTM, CDR2 ANQGSEA. The CDR3 loop spans 13 amino acids. Trimming cost V 4 bases and J 5 bases, with 13 bases left between them. Primers: 60 Vbeta forward and 13 Jbeta reverse. Sequenced by immunoSEQ multiplex PCR; TCRdb stores in-frame clones only, minus some. The profile covers 70,000 to 80,000 clones, with 82% appearing a single time and 1.5% to 2% taken by the ten largest. The data are from a study of cytomegalovirus exposure and HLA in healthy donors. Study-level information: Tens of millions of unique TCRs from HLA-typed donors made up an early data release. Study observations and caveats: Indistinguishable V segments, including TRBV6-2 and TRBV6-3, were excluded. According to a later analysis, donors in an Asian-associated ancestry cluster reportedly had fewer N-insertions than the roughly 670-donor mean. Cytomegalovirus status was reportedly diagnosed by the classifier with high specificity and sensitivity.

The source is a man aged 18-30 years in good health and CMV-seronegative. The source material was PBMCs. This sequence joins TRBV29-1 and TRBJ2-3; D is undetermined. CDR3 nucleotides: TGCAGCGTTGTTCGAGTAGTTATAGATACGCAGTATTTT. Translated, it gives CSVVRVVIDTQYF.